This TCR beta chain was profiled in a study of memory CD4+ T cells and cytomegalovirus serostatus. Overall study results and limits: The CMV-associated TCR signature appears largely within the CD4+ memory repertoire.

With V trimmed by 2 bases and J by 1 base, 8 bases remained unmatched. Germline CDR1 is MDHEN and CDR2 is SYDVKM. This CDR3 has 17 residues. TCRdb's copy holds only in-frame clones and misses some; the assay was immunoSEQ multiplex PCR. The table includes over 65,000 clones, roughly 76% detected once. Concerning this clone itself: Its specificity is not known.

Single viable CD3+CD4+CD8-CD45RO+ cells were sorted as the memory CD4+ T cells. Sample: memory CD4+ T cells from blood. This clonotype was obtained from an adult in good health and CMV-seropositive. V usage is TRBV28 and J usage is TRBJ1-5; 7 bases map to TRBD1. The CDR3 nucleotides read TGTGCCAGCAGTTTAGGTTCGGCAGGGGGAAGCAATCAGCCCCAGCATTTT. It translates to CASSLGSAGGSNQPQHF.